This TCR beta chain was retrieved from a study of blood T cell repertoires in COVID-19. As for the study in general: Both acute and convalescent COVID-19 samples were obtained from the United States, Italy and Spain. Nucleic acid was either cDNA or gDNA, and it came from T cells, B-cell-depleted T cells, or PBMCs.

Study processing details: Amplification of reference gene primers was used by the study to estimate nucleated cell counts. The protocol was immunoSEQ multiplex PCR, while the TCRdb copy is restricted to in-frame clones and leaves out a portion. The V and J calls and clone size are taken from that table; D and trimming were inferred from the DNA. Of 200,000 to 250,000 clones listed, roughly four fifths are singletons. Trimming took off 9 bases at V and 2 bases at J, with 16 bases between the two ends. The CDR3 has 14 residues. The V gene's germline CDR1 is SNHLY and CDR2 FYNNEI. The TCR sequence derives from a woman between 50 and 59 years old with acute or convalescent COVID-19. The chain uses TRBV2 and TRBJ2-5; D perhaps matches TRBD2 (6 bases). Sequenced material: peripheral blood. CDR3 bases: TGTGCCAGTGTTTACGGAGGGCCTCAAGAGACCCAGTACTTC. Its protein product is CASVYGGPQETQYF.